Detailed here is one T cell receptor beta chain. This receptor's antigen is unknown. One base away there is no much larger clone; base qualities are not given. The junction shows trimming of 3 bases on V and 8 bases on J, plus 13 bases between the germline ends. Per the germline V gene, SGHTA is the CDR1 and FQGTGA is the CDR2. Including the terminal cysteine and phenylalanine, the CDR3 comprises 13 residues. Only the CDR3 part of the read is kept: 39 bases, read in frame from the first base. This entry belongs to a study of T cell responses to AZD1222 COVID-19 vaccine (dated by TCRdb to about 2021). Describing the broader study: AZD1222 recipients with second doses at about 4 weeks or about 12 weeks were pooled, because spike-specific TCR depth and breadth did not differ between schedules. TCR sequencing covered over 230 trial participants: 207 given two doses of AZD1222 and about 26 given two doses of MenACWY control vaccine. Trial participants were enrolled by age into subgroups of 18-55, 56-69 and 70-plus years, and roughly 150, 30 and 60 TCR-sequenced participants, respectively, were included in these subgroups. The research as a whole found: Because no day 14 peak-response samples were available, repertoires were characterized only after the peak T cell response. A significant rise in spike-specific TCR breadth and depth was observed after two AZD1222 doses relative to day 0 and relative to MenACWY recipients. Only five or six AZD1222 recipients were SARS-CoV-2 seropositive at baseline, limiting conclusions about previously exposed vaccinees. Reportedly, close to half of the unique spike-specific TCRs recognized epitopes lying outside the regions that are mutated in the B.1.351 and B.1.1.7 variants. The 56-69-year group was small, and its depth increase did not reach significance, likely because of low power. The vaccine-associated CD4 TCRs covered the entire spike protein, and the dominant responses fell in regions 160-218 and 743-854. Participants were mostly white British, with more females than males. The authors suggested clonal diversity may have been underestimated.

The CDR3 regions of human TCRbeta chains were analyzed by immunosequencing. Processing in the source paper ran as follows. Repertoire TCRs were matched against a reference library of SARS-CoV-2-specific TCRs generated with the MIRA antigen-specificity platform. Breadth meant the fraction of unique TCRs that were SARS-CoV-2-associated, whereas depth meant the fraction of total T cells that were SARS-CoV-2-associated. Using the MIRA data, each spike-specific TCR was mapped to the spike region that the TCR reacts to and placed in a CD4 or CD8 class. Log10-transformed breadth and depth values were compared by one-way ANOVA with Sidak's multiple comparisons tests. Drawn from immuneACCESS, this table holds only the in-frame rearrangements with V and J called that TCRdb kept. Clones are partly lost; checked studies trace under half to an unresolved V gene and leave the rest unexplained. That table is the source of V, J and clone size, and D and trimming were worked out from the DNA. Recorded for this sample are approximately 80,000 clones; approximately 86% of them occurred a single time. The biggest ten clones account for roughly 24% of the sample.

The time point label here, explained by the study, means: baseline before first vaccination. Vaccinee samples came from UK trials COV001 and COV002, including a single-blind randomized controlled phase 2/3 trial of AZD1222 (ChAdOx1 nCoV-19) in healthy adults. For TCRbeta chain sequencing, PBMC samples were collected from trial participants at day 0 and at day 28 after the second dose. The rearrangement combines TRBV7-3 with TRBJ1-2; TRBD1 is a possible D gene, resting on 5 matching bases. This sequence originates from an adult in good health. This material consisted of peripheral blood, taken on day 0 of AZD1222 vaccination. The nucleotide sequence reads TGTGCCAGCAGCTTTGATAGGGGTAGCGGCTACACCTTC. It translates to CASSFDRGSGYTF. The full variable domain, with segments outside the CDR3 supplied by the reference TRBV7-3 and TRBJ1-2 proteins, appears as GAGVSQTPSNKVTEKGKYVELRCDPISGHTALYWYRQSLGQGPEFLIYFQGTGAADDSGLPNDRFFAVRPEGSVSTLKIQRTERGDSAVYLCASSFDRGSGYTFGSGTRLTVV.